The text below deals with one T cell receptor (beta chain). The target of this receptor is not known. No quality values exist for individual bases; no much larger clone is one base distant. The data are from a study of T cell responses to AZD1222 COVID-19 vaccine (dated by TCRdb to the early 2020s). About the full investigation: Because spike-specific TCR depth and breadth did not differ between the two schedules, AZD1222 recipients who got a second dose at roughly 4 weeks were pooled with those who got a second dose at roughly 12 weeks. A total of about 250 trial participants underwent TCR sequencing, of whom about 200 had received two doses of AZD1222 and approximately 25 had received two doses of the MenACWY control vaccine. Trial participants were enrolled by age into 18-55, 56-69 and 70-plus year subgroups, with about 150, 28 and 57 TCR-sequenced participants respectively. Study-wide conclusions, independent of this receptor: Participants were mostly white British and included more females than males, and it was suggested by the authors that clonal diversity may have been underestimated. No day 14 peak-response samples were available, so repertoires were characterized only after the peak T cell response. Reportedly, almost half of the unique spike-specific TCRs recognized epitopes lying outside the regions that are mutated in the B.1.351 and B.1.1.7 variants. Conclusions about previously exposed vaccinees were limited because only six AZD1222 recipients were SARS-CoV-2 seropositive at baseline. The whole spike protein was spanned by vaccine-associated CD4 TCRs, and dominant responses were seen in regions 160-218 and 743-854. Spike-specific TCR breadth and depth rose significantly after two AZD1222 doses compared with day 0 and with MenACWY recipients. In the small 56-69-year group, the increase in depth fell short of significance, most likely because of low power.

The CDR3 goes from the cysteine to the phenylalanine over 15 residues. Only the CDR3 portion is preserved as DNA: 45 bases, with reading frame beginning at the first base. Via the germline V gene, CDR1 is MNHEY and CDR2 SVGAGI. V is pared back by 5 bases and J by 0 bases, with 12 bases lying between the germline termini. The time point label, as the study defines it: baseline before first vaccination. The vaccinee samples were drawn from two UK trials, COV001 and COV002, one of which was a single-blind randomized controlled phase 2/3 trial testing AZD1222 (ChAdOx1 nCoV-19) in healthy adults. For TCRbeta chain sequencing, PBMC samples were collected from trial participants at day 0 and at day 28 after the second dose. The CDR3 regions of human TCRbeta chains were analyzed by immunosequencing. On the study's bioinformatics: Repertoire TCRs were checked for matches against a reference library of SARS-CoV-2-specific TCRs that had been generated using the MIRA antigen-specificity platform. Breadth was defined as the fraction of unique TCRs that were SARS-CoV-2-associated. Depth was defined as the fraction of total T cells that were SARS-CoV-2-associated. Each spike-specific TCR was assigned to its reactive spike region and to a CD4 or CD8 class using the MIRA data. Log10-transformed breadth and depth values were compared by one-way ANOVA with Sidak's multiple comparisons tests. Imported from immuneACCESS, the table was reduced by TCRdb to in-frame sequences with V and J called. These copies leave out some clones; in studies compared against another copy, an unresolved V gene accounts for under half, and the cause of the remainder is not known. From that table come the V and J calls and clone size; the DNA was used to work out D and trimming. The sample table contains 75,000 to 100,000 clones; only one count was recorded for 75% to 90% of them. In total, the top ten clones hold about a quarter of the sample.

The sequence came from an adult in good health. The chain joins TRBV6-5 to TRBJ2-3; a tentative D match to TRBD2 spans 5 bases. The sequences come from peripheral blood, collected on day 0 of AZD1222 vaccination. This receptor has the CDR3 CASSTQAASTDTQYF. The DNA is as follows: TGTGCCAGCAGTACTCAAGCGGCGAGCACAGATACGCAGTATTTT.